Following are 28 T cell receptor beta chains from one sample sequenced in a study of blood T cell repertoires in COVID-19. Repertoires were generated with immunoSEQ multiplex PCR, while TCRdb's copy carries only in-frame clones and drops some. The sample contains just over 150,000 clones, 84% of which appear only once. The sequenced sample was peripheral blood. All receptors come from a woman between 45 and 65 years old with acute or convalescent COVID-19.

The chain employs TRBV18 and TRBJ2-2; TRBD1 is a possible D gene (6 bases). The V gene lost 3 bases and the J gene lost 5 bases, with 13 bases spanning the gap. The CDR3 has 15 residues. Per the germline V gene, CDR1 is KGHSH and CDR2 is LQKENI. CDR3 protein: CASSPPRTVTGELFF. DNA of the CDR3: TGTGCCAGCTCACCGCCCCGGACAGTTACCGGGGAGCTGTTTTTT.

The table lists this clone with a few counts. CDR3 nucleotides: TGTGCCAGCAGCTTATGGGGGCCTCGGAACACTGAAGCTTTCTTT. It codes for CASSLWGPRNTEAFF. The chain is built from TRBV7-3 and TRBJ1-1; TRBD1 is a possible D gene (6 bases). Germline CDR1 is SGHTA and CDR2 is FQGTGA. Trimming took 2 bases from V and 1 from J, leaving 11 bases between them. The CDR3 sequence is 15 residues long.

The J gene is TRBJ2-1, the V gene TRBV7-9, with TRBD2 matching 7 bases. The V segment lost 4 bases and the J segment 4 bases; nucleotides outside the gene matches: 13. In germline, CDR1 is SEHNR, CDR2 FQNEAQ (reference sequence). The CDR3 consists of 17 residues. As DNA, the CDR3 is TGTGCCAGCAGCTCTAGGCCGTCTAGCGGCAGTTACAATGAGCAGTTCTTC. Encoded protein: CASSSRPSSGSYNEQFF.

V is TRBV27 and J is TRBJ1-1, with 8 nucleotides matching TRBD1. CDR1 and CDR2 from the germline V gene are MNHEY and SMNVEV (reference sequence). V gave up 3 bases and J gave up 4 bases; unmatched junction bases: 13. The CDR3 loop spans 17 amino acids. CDR3 sequence: CASSFSRGLVLVTEAFF. Here the CDR3 DNA reads TGTGCCAGCAGTTTTAGCAGGGGGCTTGTTTTGGTCACTGAAGCTTTCTTT.

The genes are TRBV3-1 (or the pseudogene TRBV3-2) and TRBJ2-3; possible D gene TRBD2, 6 bases. The CDR3 covers 15 residues. Between the trimmed V and J ends, which lost 4 bases and 1 base, there was a span of 12 bases. Germline V gene data show CDR1 as LGHDT and CDR2 as YNNKEL (reference sequence). The CDR3 DNA is TGTGCCAGCAGCCGCCGGGCTAGCGGCACAGATACGCAGTATTTT. This codes for CASSRRASGTDTQYF.

V and J are TRBV2 and TRBJ1-4; 7 bases agree with TRBD1. Germline assignment: CDR1 SNHLY and CDR2 FYNNEI. Trimming removed 10 bases from V and 8 bases from J; junction bases left unmatched: 10. CDR3 length equals 13 residues. The chain's CDR3 is CATQRQGGEKLFF. The CDR3 DNA is TGTGCCACACAAAGACAGGGCGGAGAAAAACTGTTTTTT.

This sequence joins TRBV5-1 and TRBJ1-4; 8 bases map to TRBD1. In germline, CDR1 is SGHRS, CDR2 YFSETQ. Trimming cost V 4 bases and J 7 bases; bases outside gene matches: 18. The CDR3 consists of 18 residues. The CDR3 protein is CASSLSGQGALRGEKLFF. The CDR3 coding sequence is TGCGCCAGCAGCCTCTCCGGGCAGGGGGCGCTTAGGGGTGAAAAACTGTTTTTT.

The V and J genes are TRBV5-1 and TRBJ2-2, with D tentatively TRBD1 (6 bases). The CDR3 has 18 residues. Germline values: CDR1 SGHRS, CDR2 YFSETQ. V was clipped by 0 bases and J by 2 bases, with 17 bases between them. The CDR3 spells CASSLALGGGANTGELFF. DNA for the CDR3: TGCGCCAGCAGCTTGGCGCTCGGTGGGGGCGCAAACACCGGGGAGCTGTTTTTT.

V is TRBV6-4 and J is TRBJ2-2; D remains ambiguous. This CDR3 comprises 15 residues. V gave up 6 bases and J gave up 0 bases, with 11 bases separating them. CDR1 is MRHNA and CDR2 is SNTAGT in the germline V gene. The DNA for the CDR3 is TGTGCCAGCAGAGGAGACCGGGCGAACACCGGGGAGCTGTTTTTT. It specifies CASRGDRANTGELFF.

The chain links TRBV6-2 or TRBV6-3 to TRBJ2-3; TRBD1 is a possible D gene (6 bases). Germline CDR1 reads MNHEY; CDR2 reads SVGEGT. V shed 5 bases and J shed 0 bases, with 24 bases lying between them. The CDR3 totals 19 residues. The CDR3 region has the DNA TGTGCCAGCAGTGGAATTGTCGGGACACAGACTTCTAGCACAGATACGCAGTATTTT. It translates to CASSGIVGTQTSSTDTQYF.

The chain links TRBV2 to TRBJ1-2, with 8 nucleotides matching TRBD1. After removal of 5 bases from V and 8 bases from J, the junction contained 10 bases not matched to a gene. Germline CDR1 and CDR2: SNHLY and FYNNEI. The CDR3 totals 14 residues. The CDR3 sequence: CASSPRQGPEGYTF. The CDR3 nucleotides read TGTGCCAGCAGTCCAAGACAGGGGCCGGAGGGCTACACCTTC.

The CDR3 region is CASSEAGSSGPIYNEQFF. In DNA, the CDR3 is TGTGCCAGCAGTGAAGCGGGGTCTAGCGGGCCCATCTACAATGAGCAGTTCTTC. The rearrangement links TRBV6-1 to TRBJ2-1; 8 positions agree with TRBD2. From germline, CDR1 is MNHNS and CDR2 SASEGT. The CDR3 covers 18 residues. Trimming took 0 bases from V and 3 from J; bases not matched to a gene: 10.

The chain is built from TRBV24-1 and TRBJ2-3, with D perhaps matching TRBD1 (5 bases). Trimming took off 5 bases at V and 3 bases at J, with 8 bases between the two ends. Germline V gene lookup returns CDR1 KGHDR and CDR2 SFDVKD. The CDR3 extends over 13 amino acids. The CDR3 is CATSGRGTDTQYF. The CDR3 bases are TGTGCCACCAGTGGTAGGGGTACAGATACGCAGTATTTT.

The chain carries TRBV6-5 and TRBJ2-1; 7 bases fit TRBD1. The V segment lost 2 bases and the J segment 2 bases; nucleotides outside the gene matches: 6. The CDR3 length is 16 residues. Looked up from germline, CDR1 is MNHEY and CDR2 is SVGAGI. This CDR3 is CASSYGGQVTYNEQFF. The CDR3 DNA sequence: TGTGCCAGCAGTTACGGCGGACAGGTAACCTACAATGAGCAGTTCTTC.

This chain links TRBV5-6 with TRBJ1-1; 8 bases are a match to TRBD1. With V trimmed by 1 base and J by 3 bases, 2 bases remained unmatched. Per the germline V gene, CDR1 is SGHDT and CDR2 is YYEEEE. This CDR3 has 14 residues. The CDR3 DNA is TGTGCCAGCAGCTTGTGGACAGGGTACACTGAAGCTTTCTTT. It is translated as CASSLWTGYTEAFF.

V usage is TRBV19 and J usage is TRBJ1-2; 8 nucleotides align to TRBD1. Germline V gives CDR1 LNHDA, CDR2 SQIVND (reference sequence). This CDR3 is built from 14 residues. J was trimmed by 8 bases and V by 7 bases; bases with no gene match: 12. CDR3 sequence: CASTKGQAAGGYTF. CDR3 DNA sequence: TGTGCCAGTACCAAGGGACAGGCGGCGGGGGGCTACACCTTC.

Only one count was recorded for this clone. The rearrangement links TRBV18 to TRBJ2-1; 10 nucleotides agree with TRBD2. The CDR3 extends over 16 amino acids. V dropped 3 bases and J dropped 5; count of bases not matched to a gene: 7. Germline lookup yields CDR1 KGHSH and CDR2 LQKENI. CDR3 amino acids: CASSPTAGGSDNEQFF. As DNA, the CDR3 is TGTGCCAGCTCACCCACAGCGGGAGGGTCCGACAATGAGCAGTTCTTC.

V gene TRBV24-1 combines with J gene TRBJ2-2; TRBD1 aligns across 9 bases. This CDR3 comprises 15 residues. Germline values: CDR1 KGHDR, CDR2 SFDVKD. The J segment lost 6 bases and the V segment lost 9 bases, leaving 10 bases of the junction unmatched. The CDR3 loop is CATRETGGRAGELFF. The CDR3 DNA sequence: TGTGCCACCCGAGAGACAGGGGGGCGCGCCGGGGAGCTGTTTTTT.

The chain couples TRBV29-1 to TRBJ1-1, with a possible D match to TRBD1 (6 bases). CDR1 SQVTM and CDR2 ANQGSEA come from the germline V gene. V lost 4 bases and J 4 bases, leaving 7 bases between the germline ends. The CDR3 runs to 11 residues. The CDR3 region is CSVGQATEAFF. The CDR3 bases are TGCAGCGTTGGACAGGCCACTGAAGCTTTCTTT.

This chain connects TRBV6-5 to TRBJ1-6; maybe TRBD1 (6 bases). Trimming removed 6 bases from V and 7 bases from J, with 7 bases in between. The CDR3 contains 12 residues. From germline, CDR1 is MNHEY and CDR2 SVGAGI. CDR3 residues: CASRTGNSPLHF. The CDR3 DNA reads as TGTGCCAGCAGAACAGGGAATTCACCCCTCCACTTT.

There are a few counts of this clone. CDR3: CASSQAPTHSRGNQPQHF. CDR3 nucleotide sequence: TGCGCCAGCAGCCAAGCGCCGACACACTCGCGGGGCAATCAGCCCCAGCATTTT. V gene TRBV4-3 combines with J gene TRBJ1-5; D gene uncertain. The germline V gene encodes CDR1 LGHNA and CDR2 YSLEER. The CDR3 has 18 residues. Trimming removed 1 base from V and 2 bases from J, with 18 bases in between.

DNA of the CDR3: TGTGCCAGCAGCTTGGTGGGACAGAGCGAAAAACTGTTTTTT. Amino acid sequence: CASSLVGQSEKLFF. The rearrangement joins TRBV13 to TRBJ1-4, with 7 positions matching TRBD1. The V gene's germline CDR1 is PRHDT and CDR2 FYEKMQ (reference sequence). CDR3 length: 14 amino acids. Unmatched junction bases numbered 6, after V lost 3 bases and J lost 8 bases.

V gene TRBV20-1 combines with J gene TRBJ2-7; 8 nucleotides agree with TRBD1. The CDR3 is 15 residues long. Per the germline V gene, CDR1 is DFQATT and CDR2 is SNEGSKA (reference sequence). With 3 bases clipped from V and 2 bases from J, the junction kept 9 bases outside the gene matches. The DNA for the CDR3 is TGCAGTGCTAGTGGTGACAGGGGACCTACCTACGAGCAGTACTTC. The encoded protein is CSASGDRGPTYEQYF.

CDR3 bases: TGCGCCAGCAGCCAAGAAGTGTGGACAATTTGGGATGGCTACACCTTC. This encodes CASSQEVWTIWDGYTF. The chain combines TRBV4-3 with TRBJ1-2, with D perhaps TRBD1 (5 bases). This CDR3 spans 16 amino acids. CDR1 LGHNA and CDR2 YSLEER come from the germline V gene. Trimming left V 0 bases short and J 6 bases short, with 17 bases between.

The rearrangement links TRBV7-2 to TRBJ1-2, with 10 bases aligning to TRBD1. CDR3 size: 15 residues. Per germline, CDR1 SGHTA and CDR2 FQGNSA. V lost 4 bases, J lost 8 bases, and 10 bases stayed unmatched. CDR3 in amino acids: CASSYTGTGERGYTF. The CDR3 DNA reads TGTGCCAGCAGCTATACCGGGACAGGGGAGAGGGGCTACACCTTC.

This clone was detected only once. The chain couples TRBV2 to TRBJ1-5; D uncertain. CDR1 is SNHLY, CDR2 FYNNEI, per germline. The length of the CDR3 is 13 residues. The V end was cut by 3 bases, the J end by 7 bases, with 10 bases between. The CDR3 nucleotides read TGTGCCAGCAGTGAGGAGGTTAGACAGCCCCAGCATTTT. Encoded protein: CASSEEVRQPQHF.

The CDR3: CASSSTGADYEQYF. CDR3 in DNA: TGCGCCAGCAGCTCGACAGGGGCCGACTACGAGCAGTACTTC. This chain links TRBV5-1 with TRBJ2-7, with 8 bases identical to TRBD1. Germline V CDR1 and CDR2: SGHRS, YFSETQ. J gave up 3 bases and V 3 bases, and 5 bases lay outside the gene matches. The CDR3 is made up of 14 amino acids.

This chain joins TRBV28 and TRBJ1-2, with D hard to call. The V gene's germline CDR1 is MDHEN and CDR2 SYDVKM. V was shortened by 3 bases and J by 1 base, with 6 bases between the two germline ends. This CDR3 has 13 residues. CDR3 in amino acids: CASSFVSNYGYTF. The CDR3 coding sequence is TGTGCCAGCAGTTTCGTCAGTAACTATGGCTACACCTTC.